This TCR beta chain originates from a study of blood T cell repertoires in COVID-19. Overall study: The samples span acute and convalescent COVID-19 from the United States, Italy and Spain.

CDR1 and CDR2 from the germline V gene are LNHNV and YYDKDF (reference sequence). The V and J ends lost 4 bases and 2 bases, in that order; junction bases with no gene match: 2. The CDR3 is made up of 14 amino acids. Recruits, aged roughly 18 to 89 years, lived in 24 US areas. Cohorts were assigned according to the clinical history that participants reported. Resolution of symptoms, clearance, or two negative PCRs was present in recovered Cohort 3 donors. Produced via immunoSEQ multiplex PCR; TCRdb's table is partial and in-frame only. The sample has 150,000 to 250,000 clones, roughly 87% seen once. This sequence joins TRBV15 and TRBJ2-3, with TRBD1 identical over 8 bases. The source is a woman in her twenties or thirties who had recovered from COVID-19. Sequencing input: PBMCs or T cells enriched from blood (not recorded which). DNA of the CDR3: TGTGCCACCAGCACGGACAGGGCCACAGATACGCAGTATTTT. Translating gives CATSTDRATDTQYF.